This entry describes one T cell receptor (beta chain). Its matching antigen is unknown. Here immunoSEQ multiplex PCR was the method, and the copy in TCRdb shows in-frame clones only, minus some. This table holds approximately 5,700 clones, over 50% found once. The CDR3 spans 13 residues. The V and J ends lost 7 bases and 1 base respectively, with 10 bases between them. CDR1 SEHNR and CDR2 FQNEAQ come from the germline V gene (reference sequence). The sample comes from a study of CD8 T cell repertoires and HIV-1 epitope variants. The rearrangement joins TRBV7-9 to TRBJ1-1; D gene unclear. This receptor was taken from a male donor with HIV. The sample consisted of cultured CD8+ T cells derived from PBMCs. CDR3 sequence (DNA): TGTGCCAGCACCGCGGAGGCGAACACTGAAGCTTTCTTT. Residues: CASTAEANTEAFF.